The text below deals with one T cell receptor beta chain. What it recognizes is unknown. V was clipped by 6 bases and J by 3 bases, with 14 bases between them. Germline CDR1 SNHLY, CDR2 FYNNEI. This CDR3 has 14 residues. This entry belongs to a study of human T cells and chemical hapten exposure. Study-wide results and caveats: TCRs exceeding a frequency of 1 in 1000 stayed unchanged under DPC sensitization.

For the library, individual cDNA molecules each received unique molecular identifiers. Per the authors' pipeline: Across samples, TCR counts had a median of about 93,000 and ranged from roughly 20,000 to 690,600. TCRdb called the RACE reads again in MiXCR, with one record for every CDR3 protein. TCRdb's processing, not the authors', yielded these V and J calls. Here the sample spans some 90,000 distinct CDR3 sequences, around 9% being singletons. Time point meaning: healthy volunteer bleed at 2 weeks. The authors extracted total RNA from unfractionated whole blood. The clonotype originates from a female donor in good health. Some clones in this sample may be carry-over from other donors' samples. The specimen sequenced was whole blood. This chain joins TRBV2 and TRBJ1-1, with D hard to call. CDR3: CASRAGLKDTEAFF. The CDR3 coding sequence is TGTGCCAGCAGAGCCGGATTAAAGGACACTGAAGCTTTCTTT.